Listed here are 16 T cell receptor beta chains from one sample, sequenced in a study of OX40 agonist ivuxolimab in advanced cancers. Some clones are missing from TCRdb's copy, which holds only in-frame ones; the method was immunoSEQ multiplex PCR. The sample lists more than 45,000 clones, roughly 81% seen once, with approximately 7.3% in the top ten. The sequencing here drew on CD4+ or CD8+ T cells sorted from blood, taken in a trial of the OX40 agonist ivuxolimab. The receptors derive from an adult with an advanced solid tumor such as melanoma, head and neck, liver or kidney cancer.

J is TRBJ1-1 and V is TRBV19; maybe TRBD1 (6 bases). V shed 5 bases and J shed 7 bases, with 17 bases lying between them. The germline gives CDR1 LNHDA, CDR2 SQIVND (reference sequence). The CDR3 spans 14 residues. CDR3 sequence (DNA): TGTGCCAGTAGTCGTCCACAGGGAAAAAGTGAAGCTTTCTTT. Amino acids: CASSRPQGKSEAFF.

The rearrangement uses TRBV6-4 and TRBJ2-1; 13 bases fit TRBD2. The V segment lost 5 bases and the J segment 0 bases; nucleotides outside the gene matches: 7. CDR1 and CDR2 from the germline V gene are MRHNA and SNTAGT. The length of the CDR3 is 18 residues. The CDR3 is CASSCTSGRGCSYNEQFF. The CDR3 DNA reads TGTGCCAGCAGTTGTACTAGCGGGAGGGGTTGCTCCTACAATGAGCAGTTCTTC.

The chain combines TRBV14 with TRBJ2-7; D not resolved. CDR3 length: 14 amino acids. The germline gives CDR1 SGHDN, CDR2 FVKESK. V was clipped by 3 bases and J by 4 bases, with 13 bases between them. CDR3 DNA: TGTGCCAGCAGCCACCCGTTGAGGAGATACGAGCAGTACTTC. Residues: CASSHPLRRYEQYF. The variable domain in full, completed from reference TRBV14 and TRBJ2-7, reads EAGVTQFPSHSVIEKGQTVTLRCDPISGHDNLYWYRRVMGKEIKFLLHFVKESKQDESGMPNNRFLAERTGGTYSTLKVQPAELEDSGVYFCASSHPLRRYEQYFGPGTRLTVT.

The gene calls are TRBV11-2 and TRBJ2-2, with D hard to call. The CDR3 runs to 14 residues. The germline V gene has CDR1 SGHAT and CDR2 FQNNGV. V gave up 5 bases and J gave up 1 base, with 8 bases separating them. The CDR3 protein is CASSRIQNTGELFF. The CDR3 DNA sequence: TGTGCCAGCAGCCGAATACAGAACACCGGGGAGCTGTTTTTT.

V gene TRBV6-4 combines with J gene TRBJ2-1; no reliable D call. The length of the CDR3 is 13 residues. The germline CDR1 and CDR2 sequences are MRHNA and SNTAGT. Trimming removed 5 bases at V and 6 bases at J, with 11 bases between. This CDR3 reads CASSLESGNEQFF. CDR3 sequence (DNA): TGTGCCAGCAGTCTGGAGTCGGGCAATGAGCAGTTCTTC.

The CDR3, as DNA: TGTGCCAGCAGCTCCATCTGGTCCACCGGGGAGCTGTTTTTT. As protein: CASSSIWSTGELFF. This chain links TRBV11-3 with TRBJ2-2, with D unclear. Germline V CDR1 and CDR2: SGHNT, YENEEA. The CDR3 contains 14 residues. Trimming cost V 4 bases and J 4 bases, with 10 bases left between them.

The V call is TRBV10-3, the J call TRBJ2-3; 14 positions agree with TRBD2. V lost 7 bases to trimming and J lost 5 bases; unmatched junction nucleotides: 8. The CDR3 has 16 amino acids. The germline CDR1 and CDR2 sequences are ENHRY and SYGVKD. CDR3 protein: CAINVGLAGGVDTQYF. The CDR3 DNA sequence: TGTGCCATCAACGTCGGACTAGCGGGAGGTGTAGATACGCAGTATTTT.

The chain links TRBV2 to TRBJ1-4; 7 bases are shared with TRBD1. The trim removed 10 bases at V and 8 bases at J, leaving 10 bases unmatched. CDR1 SNHLY and CDR2 FYNNEI come from the germline V gene. There are 13 residues in the CDR3. DNA for the CDR3: TGTGCCACCTACAACAGGGGTTACGAAAAACTGTTTTTT. The encoded protein is CATYNRGYEKLFF.

This chain uses TRBV6-5 with TRBJ2-7; possibly TRBD1 for D (6 bases). Looked up from germline, CDR1 is MNHEY and CDR2 is SVGAGI. The CDR3 spans 15 residues. V was cut by 3 bases and J by 0 bases, with 12 bases left in between. The CDR3 region has the DNA TGTGCCAGCAGTTATTCAAGACAGGCCTCCTACGAGCAGTACTTC. This codes for CASSYSRQASYEQYF.

V and J are TRBV7-2 and TRBJ2-7; 10 bases agree with TRBD2. V shed 3 bases, J shed 2 bases, and the junction held 10 bases outside the gene matches. The CDR3 length is 17 residues. CDR1 is SGHTA and CDR2 is FQGNSA in the germline V gene. This CDR3 reads CASSFKSSGSRTYEQYF. The CDR3 DNA follows: TGTGCCAGCAGCTTTAAATCTAGCGGGAGCCGAACCTACGAGCAGTACTTC. The whole variable domain, remainder taken from reference TRBV7-2 and TRBJ2-7, is GAGVSQSPSNKVTEKGKDVELRCDPISGHTALYWYRQSLGQGLEFLIYFQGNSAPDKSGLPSDRFSAERTGGSVSTLTIQRTQQEDSAVYLCASSFKSSGSRTYEQYFGPGTRLTVT.

A note on this clone: One end of the junction is discordant with germline, which a read error may explain. This sequence joins TRBV6-6 and TRBJ2-7, with 7 bases fitting TRBD1. The V gene's germline CDR1 is MNHNY and CDR2 SVGAGI (reference sequence). The CDR3 length is 12 residues. The DNA of the CDR3 is TGTGCCAGCAGTTACAGACAGGGAATATTGAACTTC. Residues: CASSYRQGILNF.

The chain couples TRBV5-6 to TRBJ1-5, with 7 positions matching TRBD1. CDR3 length: 17 amino acids. V dropped 2 bases and J dropped 0; count of bases not matched to a gene: 8. Germline CDR1 reads SGHDT; CDR2 reads YYEEEE. The DNA for the CDR3 is TGTGCCAGCAGCTTAACCAGGGGGGTTTATAGCAATCAGCCCCAGCATTTT. The encoded protein is CASSLTRGVYSNQPQHF.

V gene TRBV15 combines with J gene TRBJ2-7, with TRBD1 matching 7 bases. Looked up from germline, CDR1 is LNHNV and CDR2 is YYDKDF (reference sequence). The CDR3 extends over 15 amino acids. J lost 5 bases, V lost 4 bases, and 11 bases had no gene match. The CDR3 nucleotides are TGTGCCACCAGCAAGGGCGAACAGGGGTGGGACGAGCAGTACTTC. This translates into CATSKGEQGWDEQYF.

The rearrangement links TRBV7-9 to TRBJ1-1; TRBD1 might be the D (5 bases). The CDR3 consists of 13 residues. The V end was cut by 6 bases, the J end by 4 bases, with 12 bases between. The germline V gene has CDR1 SEHNR and CDR2 FQNEAQ (reference sequence). CDR3 DNA sequence: TGTGCCAGCAGTTATCAGGGTCTCACTGAAGCTTTCTTT. Translated: CASSYQGLTEAFF.

A remark on this clone: The same CDR3 arises from other DNA sequences in this sample as well. In DNA form, the CDR3 reads TGTGCCAGCGGTACCGCAGGGTCGGTGAATGAGCAGTTCTTC. It translates to CASGTAGSVNEQFF. The chain combines TRBV7-8 with TRBJ2-1; perhaps TRBD1 as D (5 bases). V lost 8 bases and J lost 7, with 18 bases in between. The CDR3 covers 14 residues. Germline assignment: CDR1 SGHVS and CDR2 FQNEAQ.

This clone was detected only a few times. The chain joins TRBV4-2 to TRBJ1-2; D call uncertain. The CDR3 extends over 16 amino acids. V shed 0 bases and J shed 0 bases, with 11 bases lying between them. Germline V gene lookup returns CDR1 LGHNA and CDR2 YNFKEQ. The CDR3 here is CASSQEGRASNYGYTF. The CDR3 DNA reads TGTGCCAGCAGCCAAGAGGGAAGAGCATCTAACTATGGCTACACCTTC.